The 7 T cell receptor beta chains in this list originate from one sample, sequenced in a study of T-cell memory formation after mild COVID-19. TCRdb analysed the 5' RACE reads with MiXCR anew, one entry per CDR3 protein. This sample has roughly 620,000 distinct CDR3 sequences, with more than 15% found just once. The source material was PBMCs or a T cell subset sorted from them (not recorded which). The receptor set was obtained from an adult woman who had mild COVID-19 (a few samples of this study predate the infection). Cell type and time point are not known.

The chain uses TRBV7-2 and TRBJ2-5; TRBD2 aligns across 12 bases. The V gene end was trimmed by 5 bases and the J gene end by 7 bases; junction bases not matched to a gene: 11. Germline V gives CDR1 SGHTA, CDR2 FQGNSA. This CDR3 spans 16 amino acids. This chain's CDR3 is CASSPEGLAGRGTQYF. CDR3 nucleotides: TGTGCCAGCAGCCCAGAGGGACTAGCGGGTAGAGGGACCCAGTACTTC.

The J gene is TRBJ2-7, the V gene TRBV4-1; TRBD2 matches 12 bases. V lost 0 bases, J lost 2 bases, and 11 bases stayed unmatched. The length of the CDR3 is 19 residues. The germline V gene encodes CDR1 MGHRA and CDR2 YSYEKL. The CDR3: CASSQERGASGRVTYEQYF. CDR3 in DNA: TGCGCCAGCAGCCAAGAGAGGGGAGCTAGCGGGAGGGTAACCTACGAGCAGTACTTC.

The CDR3 loop is CATSELGAGELFF. The CDR3 DNA sequence: TGTGCCACCAGTGAACTGGGGGCCGGGGAGCTGTTTTTT. The chain carries TRBV24-1 and TRBJ2-2, with D tentatively TRBD1 or TRBD2 (5 bases each). The CDR3 length is 13 residues. CDR1 and CDR2 (germline): KGHDR, SFDVKD. V lost 4 bases, J lost 6 bases, and 8 bases lay in between.

With regard to this clonotype: A read error may account for a junction end that differs from germline. V gene TRBV5-1 combines with J gene TRBJ2-3; TRBD1 matches at 8 bases. CDR1 and CDR2 from the germline V gene are SGHRS and YFSETQ. This CDR3 is 15 amino acids long. The CDR3 loop reads CASSGPRGPTDKQYF. The CDR3 DNA is TGCGCCAGCAGCGGACCCAGGGGGCCCACAGATAAGCAGTATTTT. The entire variable domain, with the rest obtained from reference TRBV5-1 and TRBJ2-3, is as follows: KAGVTQTPRYLIKTRGQQVTLSCSPISGHRSVSWYQQTPGQGLQFLFEYFSETQRNKGNFPGRFSGRQFSNSRSEMNVSTLELGDSALYLCASSGPRGPTDKQYFGPGTRLTVL.

This clonotype appeared many times. The rearrangement joins TRBV11-2 to TRBJ2-2; 14 bases line up with TRBD2. The CDR3 is made up of 16 amino acids. Per the germline V gene, CDR1 is SGHAT and CDR2 is FQNNGV. V was clipped by 1 base and J by 5 bases; unmatched bases: 0. The CDR3 DNA follows: TGTGCCAGCAGCTTAGGGACTAGCGGGAGGACCGGGGAGCTGTTTTTT. Its translation is CASSLGTSGRTGELFF.

The genes are TRBV30 and TRBJ2-1; 8 nucleotides line up with TRBD2. The junction had 8 bases not matched to a gene; V was cut back by 0 bases and J by 10 bases. Germline values: CDR1 GTSNPN, CDR2 SVGIG (reference sequence). This CDR3 is built from 14 residues. CDR3 protein: CAWSVGGGPREQFF. DNA of the CDR3: TGTGCCTGGAGTGTCGGCGGGGGGCCCCGGGAGCAGTTCTTC. Combining the CDR3 with reference TRBV30 and TRBJ2-1 gives the whole variable domain SQTIHQWPATLVQPVGSPLSLECTVEGTSNPNLYWYRQAAGRGLQLLFYSVGIGQISSEVPQNLSASRPQDRQFILSSKKLLLSDSGFYLCAWSVGGGPREQFFGPGTRLTVL.

This clonotype has only a few counts. V is TRBV29-1 and J is TRBJ1-1; D gene ambiguous. Germline values: CDR1 SQVTM, CDR2 ANQGSEA. The CDR3 is made up of 12 amino acids. Trimming took 3 bases from V and 0 from J, leaving 5 bases between them. Here the CDR3 reads CSVEEVNTEAFF. For the CDR3, the DNA is TGCAGCGTTGAGGAGGTGAACACTGAAGCTTTCTTT.